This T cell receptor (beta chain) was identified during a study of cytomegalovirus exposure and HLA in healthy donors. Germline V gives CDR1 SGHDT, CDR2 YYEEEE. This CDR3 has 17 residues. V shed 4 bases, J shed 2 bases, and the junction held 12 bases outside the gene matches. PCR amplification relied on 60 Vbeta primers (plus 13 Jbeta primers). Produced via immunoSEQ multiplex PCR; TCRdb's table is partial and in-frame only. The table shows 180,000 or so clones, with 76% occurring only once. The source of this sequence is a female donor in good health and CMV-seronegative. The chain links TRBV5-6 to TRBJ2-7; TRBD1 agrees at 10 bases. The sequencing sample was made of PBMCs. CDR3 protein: CASSPPGQGRIPYEQYF. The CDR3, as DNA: TGTGCCAGCAGCCCCCCGGGACAGGGGCGCATTCCCTACGAGCAGTACTTC.